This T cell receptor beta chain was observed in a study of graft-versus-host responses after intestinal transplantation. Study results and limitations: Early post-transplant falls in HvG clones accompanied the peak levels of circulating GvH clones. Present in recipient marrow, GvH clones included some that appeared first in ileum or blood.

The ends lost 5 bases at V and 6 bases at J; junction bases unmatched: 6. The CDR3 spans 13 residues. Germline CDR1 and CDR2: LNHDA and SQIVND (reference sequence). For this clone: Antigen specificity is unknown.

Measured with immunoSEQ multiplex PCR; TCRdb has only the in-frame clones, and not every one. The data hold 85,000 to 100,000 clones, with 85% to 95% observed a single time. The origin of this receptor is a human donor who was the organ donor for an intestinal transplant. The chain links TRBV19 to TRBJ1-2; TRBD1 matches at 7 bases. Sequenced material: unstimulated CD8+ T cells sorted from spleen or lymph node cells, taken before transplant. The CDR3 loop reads CASSYGQADGYTF. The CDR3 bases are TGTGCCAGTAGTTATGGACAGGCGGATGGCTACACCTTC.